The 22 T cell receptor beta chains listed next were all sequenced from one sample in a study of blood T cell repertoires in COVID-19. Sequencing used immunoSEQ multiplex PCR; TCRdb keeps in-frame clones, though not all of them. This table has 60,000 to 75,000 clones, roughly four fifths appearing once. Specimen: peripheral blood. The source of these receptors is an elderly woman with acute or convalescent COVID-19.

This clone was detected only a few times. The CDR3 here is CASSTRQGNQPQHF. The CDR3 DNA reads TGTGCCAGCAGCACCCGACAGGGCAATCAGCCCCAGCATTTT. The rearrangement links TRBV7-3 to TRBJ1-5; perhaps TRBD1 as D (6 bases). Germline assignment: CDR1 SGHTA and CDR2 FQGTGA. The V and J ends lost 5 bases and 2 bases respectively, with 10 bases between them. CDR3 length equals 14 residues.

The V gene is TRBV19, the J gene TRBJ1-2; 8 nucleotides agree with TRBD1. The CDR3 covers 19 residues. V was clipped by 0 bases and J by 3 bases; unmatched bases: 15. Per the germline V gene, CDR1 is LNHDA and CDR2 is SQIVND (reference sequence). CDR3 coding DNA: TGTGCCAGTAGTATAGATAGTGACGACAGGGGTAAATCTGACTATGGCTACACCTTC. Encoded protein: CASSIDSDDRGKSDYGYTF.

The DNA for the CDR3 is TGTGCCAGCCAGGTCGTTGCGGGGCTCCAAGAGACCCAGTACTTC. Protein: CASQVVAGLQETQYF. V gene TRBV3-1 (or the pseudogene TRBV3-2) combines with J gene TRBJ2-5; possible D gene TRBD2, 6 bases. The germline gives CDR1 LGHDT, CDR2 YNNKEL (reference sequence). The CDR3 totals 15 residues. Trimming took 8 bases from V and 1 from J, leaving 17 bases between them.

V is TRBV30 and J is TRBJ2-7; 9 bases map to TRBD2. Germline V lookup: CDR1 GTSNPN, CDR2 SVGIG (reference sequence). CDR3 length equals 14 residues. The trim removed 3 bases at V and 6 bases at J, leaving 9 bases unmatched. Here the CDR3 DNA reads TGTGCCTGGAGGGTCGGGACTAGCTTCAGCGAGCAGTACTTC. This sequence encodes CAWRVGTSFSEQYF.

This clone was seen once. The chain's CDR3 is CASSPGSYNEQFF. The CDR3 DNA reads as TGTGCCAGCAGCCCGGGGAGCTACAATGAGCAGTTCTTC. This chain links TRBV4-2 with TRBJ2-1; D might be TRBD2 (5 bases). V was pared by 4 bases and J by 3 bases, with 7 bases between. The CDR3 has 13 amino acids. Germline CDR1 is LGHNA and CDR2 is YNFKEQ.

CDR3 protein: CASSPRTATNEKLFF. The CDR3 region has the DNA TGTGCCAGCAGCCCTAGGACAGCAACTAATGAAAAACTGTTTTTT. V usage is TRBV7-9 and J usage is TRBJ1-4; possibly TRBD1 for D (6 bases). Trimming left V 5 bases short and J 0 bases short, with 10 bases between. The length of the CDR3 is 15 residues. Per the germline V gene, CDR1 is SEHNR and CDR2 is FQNEAQ (reference sequence).

The chain employs TRBV19 and TRBJ1-2; D possibly corresponds to TRBD1 (6 bases). This CDR3 region has 14 residues. CDR1 and CDR2 (germline): LNHDA, SQIVND (reference sequence). V was clipped by 6 bases and J by 4 bases, with 15 bases between them. The chain's CDR3 is CASSKTGTSYGYTF. DNA for the CDR3: TGTGCCAGTAGCAAAACCGGGACAAGCTATGGCTACACCTTC.

The chain links TRBV2 to TRBJ2-2, with a tentative D call TRBD1 (6 bases). CDR1 SNHLY and CDR2 FYNNEI come from the germline V gene. The CDR3 runs 12 residues. The V end lost 6 bases, the J end lost 7 bases, and 9 bases lay between the germline ends. CDR3 loop: CASRPGVGELFF. DNA for the CDR3: TGTGCCAGCAGGCCAGGGGTCGGGGAGCTGTTTTTT.

The chain combines TRBV30 with TRBJ2-2, with TRBD2 identical over 8 bases. Germline V gene data show CDR1 as GTSNPN and CDR2 as SVGIG (reference sequence). This CDR3 comprises 16 residues. Trimming cost V 2 bases and J 5 bases; bases outside gene matches: 10. CDR3 loop: CAWSKQGLAPTGELFF. In DNA form, the CDR3 reads TGTGCCTGGAGTAAACAAGGACTAGCCCCGACCGGGGAGCTGTTTTTT.

The DNA for the CDR3 is TGCGCCAGCAGTGAGAACAGCGGGGGAGCGTACAATGAGCAGTTCTTC. Encoded protein: CASSENSGGAYNEQFF. This sequence joins TRBV10-1 and TRBJ2-1; TRBD2 matches at 8 bases. CDR1 is WNHNN, CDR2 SYGVQD, per germline (reference sequence). V trimming: 2 bases; J trimming: 4 bases; junction bases outside the gene matches: 7. The CDR3 has 16 amino acids.

The chain is built from TRBV28 and TRBJ1-4; TRBD1 agrees at 7 bases. This CDR3 region has 13 residues. Trimming at V came to 7 bases and at J to 4 bases, leaving 3 bases not matched to a gene. Germline assignment: CDR1 MDHEN and CDR2 SYDVKM. The CDR3 is CASTGQINEKLFF. The CDR3 coding sequence is TGTGCCAGCACGGGACAGATTAATGAAAAACTGTTTTTT.

This chain uses TRBV7-2 with TRBJ1-2, with 8 bases fitting TRBD1. The CDR3 covers 17 residues. Trimming at V came to 1 base and at J to 8 bases, leaving 15 bases not matched to a gene. Germline CDR1 SGHTA, CDR2 FQGNSA. The CDR3 sequence: CASSLVGTTGENRGYTF. For the CDR3, the DNA is TGTGCCAGCAGCTTAGTGGGTACGACAGGGGAAAATAGGGGCTACACCTTC.

The gene calls are TRBV6-5 and TRBJ1-2; D not certain. This CDR3 spans 13 amino acids. Trimming cost V 2 bases and J 4 bases, with 8 bases left between them. CDR1 is MNHEY, CDR2 SVGAGI, per germline. The CDR3 sequence is CASSYESGYGYTF. CDR3 nucleotide sequence: TGTGCCAGCAGTTACGAGTCTGGCTATGGCTACACCTTC.

In the case of this clone: Within the sample, other DNA sequences also encode this same CDR3. V usage is TRBV4-1 and J usage is TRBJ2-1; 9 nucleotides agree with TRBD2. The CDR3 runs to 15 residues. CDR1 MGHRA and CDR2 YSYEKL come from the germline V gene. Trimming cost V 4 bases and J 3 bases; bases outside gene matches: 4. CDR3 in amino acids: CASSRGTSRYNEQFF. CDR3 in DNA: TGCGCCAGCAGCCGCGGGACTAGCCGCTACAATGAGCAGTTCTTC.

This chain uses TRBV12-5 with TRBJ2-3, with TRBD1 as a possible D gene (5 bases). V lost 2 bases and J lost 1, with 10 bases in between. Germline assignment: CDR1 LGHNT and CDR2 FRNRAP. The CDR3 totals 15 residues. CDR3 DNA: TGTGCTAGTGGTTTGTGGCAGGGCGGCACAGATACGCAGTATTTT. Translating it yields CASGLWQGGTDTQYF.

This clone was recorded only once. The CDR3 reads CASSLGGRAESYEQYF. The DNA of the CDR3 is TGTGCCAGCAGCTTAGGCGGCAGGGCCGAATCCTACGAGCAGTACTTC. The V and J genes are TRBV7-6 and TRBJ2-7, with D possibly matching TRBD1 (5 bases). The ends were cut back, 1 base at V and 1 base at J, with 14 bases in the middle. The germline gives CDR1 SGHVS, CDR2 FNYEAQ. CDR3 length: 16 residues.

The chain carries TRBV4-1 and TRBJ1-6, with TRBD1 matching over 7 bases. This CDR3 comprises 15 residues. Germline CDR1 MGHRA, CDR2 YSYEKL. Trimming at V came to 6 bases and at J to 8 bases, leaving 10 bases not matched to a gene. CDR3: CASSQHGTVDSPLHF. CDR3 bases: TGCGCCAGCAGTCAGCACGGGACAGTCGATTCACCCCTCCACTTT.

J is TRBJ1-1 and V is TRBV21-1; the table names TRBD1, a call not compared with the DNA. TRBV21-1 counts as a pseudogene. CDR3 length: 15 amino acids. The CDR3 nucleotides read TGTGCCAGCATCTCGACCAGGGTAAGTAACACTGAAGCTTTCTTT. Translation gives CASISTRVSNTEAFF.

The genes are TRBV5-1 and TRBJ2-1, with 9 bases identical to TRBD1. The junction had 5 bases not matched to a gene; V was cut back by 1 base and J by 6 bases. This CDR3 has 15 amino acids. Germline V CDR1 and CDR2: SGHRS, YFSETQ. This chain's CDR3 is CASSLQGQGPNEQFF. For the CDR3, the DNA is TGCGCCAGCAGCTTGCAGGGACAGGGTCCCAATGAGCAGTTCTTC. Using reference TRBV5-1 and TRBJ2-1 for the parts outside the CDR3, the full variable domain is KAGVTQTPRYLIKTRGQQVTLSCSPISGHRSVSWYQQTPGQGLQFLFEYFSETQRNKGNFPGRFSGRQFSNSRSEMNVSTLELGDSALYLCASSLQGQGPNEQFFGPGTRLTVL.

J is TRBJ2-1 and V is TRBV2; 7 bases are a match to TRBD1. Germline trimming cut 4 bases from V and 5 bases from J; bases unmatched to any gene: 8. Germline CDR1 is SNHLY and CDR2 is FYNNEI. The CDR3 sequence is 15 residues long. Written as DNA, the CDR3 is TGTGCCAGCAGTGCTGTCGGGACAGCAAACAATGAGCAGTTCTTC. Its protein product is CASSAVGTANNEQFF.

This clone is a singleton in its sample. This rearrangement joins TRBV6-5 to TRBJ1-1; D unclear. The germline CDR1 and CDR2 sequences are MNHEY and SVGAGI. The CDR3 spans 15 residues. With 0 bases removed from V and 0 bases from J, the gap between germline ends came to 8 bases. The chain's CDR3 is CASSYSNRMNTEAFF. For the CDR3, the DNA is TGTGCCAGCAGTTACTCGAACAGAATGAACACTGAAGCTTTCTTT.

V and J are TRBV5-4 and TRBJ1-2; 9 nucleotides align to TRBD1. This CDR3 has 15 amino acids. Germline V CDR1 and CDR2: SGHNT, YYREEE (reference sequence). V lost 2 bases to trimming and J lost 8 bases; unmatched junction nucleotides: 10. As DNA, the CDR3 is TGTGCCAGCAGCTTAATCTCCGGGACAGGGAAAGGCTACACCTTC. This codes for CASSLISGTGKGYTF.